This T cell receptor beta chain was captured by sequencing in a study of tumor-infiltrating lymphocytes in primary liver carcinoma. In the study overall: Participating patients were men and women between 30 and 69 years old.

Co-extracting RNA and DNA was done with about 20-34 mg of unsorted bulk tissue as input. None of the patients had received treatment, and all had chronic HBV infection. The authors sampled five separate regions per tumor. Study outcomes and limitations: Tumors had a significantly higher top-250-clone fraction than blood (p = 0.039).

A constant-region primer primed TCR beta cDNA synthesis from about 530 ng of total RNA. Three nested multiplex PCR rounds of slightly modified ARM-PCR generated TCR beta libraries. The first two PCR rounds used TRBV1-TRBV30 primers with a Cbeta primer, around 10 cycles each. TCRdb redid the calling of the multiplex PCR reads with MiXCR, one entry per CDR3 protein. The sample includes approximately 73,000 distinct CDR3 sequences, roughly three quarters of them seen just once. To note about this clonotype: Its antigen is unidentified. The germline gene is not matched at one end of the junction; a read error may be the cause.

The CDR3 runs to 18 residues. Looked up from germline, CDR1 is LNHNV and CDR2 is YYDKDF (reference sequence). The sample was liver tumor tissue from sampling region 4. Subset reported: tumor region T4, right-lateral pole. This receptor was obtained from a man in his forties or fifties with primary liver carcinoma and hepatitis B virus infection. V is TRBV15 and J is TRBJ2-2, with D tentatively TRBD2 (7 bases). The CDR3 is CATSRDSVTTGVTGGLLF. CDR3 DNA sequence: TGTGCCACCAGCAGAGATTCTGTGACGACAGGAGTCACCGGGGGGCTGCTTTTT.